A single sample is the source of the 12 T cell receptor beta chains below, sequenced in a study of shared clonotypes between healthy human individuals (dated by TCRdb to about 2020). Libraries were built with the immunoSEQ multiplex PCR assay. Imported from immuneACCESS, the table was reduced by TCRdb to in-frame sequences with V and J called. These copies leave out some clones; in studies compared against another copy, an unresolved V gene accounts for under half, and the cause of the remainder is not known. Within this sample are millions of clones, with 85% to 95% of them counted one time only. The top ten clones comprise 0.1% to 0.15% of the sample. Input material: naive CD4+ T cells sorted from blood. In the paper's terms, the cell subset or site label means: CD45RA+ positively selected. The receptors originated from a man in his late teens or twenties in good health.

The chain couples TRBV6-5 to TRBJ2-7; 9 bases match TRBD2. The germline CDR1 and CDR2 sequences are MNHEY and SVGAGI. The CDR3 extends over 15 amino acids. After removal of 4 bases from V and 0 bases from J, the junction contained 4 bases not matched to a gene. The CDR3 sequence: CASSSYSGSSYEQYF. The CDR3 coding sequence is TGTGCCAGCAGTTCCTATAGCGGGAGCTCCTACGAGCAGTACTTC.

The chain recombines TRBV5-5 with TRBJ1-1; D remains unclear. From germline, CDR1 is SGHKS and CDR2 YYEKEE (reference sequence). The CDR3 spans 12 residues. Trimming removed 0 bases from V and 7 bases from J, with 7 bases in between. The CDR3 sequence is CASSLATGEAFF. The CDR3, as DNA: TGTGCCAGCAGCTTGGCGACGGGTGAAGCTTTCTTT. The complete variable domain, with remaining parts taken from reference TRBV5-5 and TRBJ1-1, reads DAGVTQSPTHLIKTRGQQVTLRCSPISGHKSVSWYQQVLGQGPQFIFQYYEKEERGRGNFPDRFSARQFPNYSSELNVNALLLGDSALYLCASSLATGEAFFGQGTRLTVV.

Written as DNA, the CDR3 is TGTGCCTGGAGTGAAGGGACGAGCTCCTATAATTCACCCCTCCACTTT. Amino acid sequence: CAWSEGTSSYNSPLHF. The V gene is TRBV30, the J gene TRBJ1-6, with a tentative D call TRBD1 (5 bases). This CDR3 contains 16 residues. V lost 1 base to trimming and J lost 0 bases, with 10 bases between them. Germline V gene sequence: CDR1 GTSNPN, CDR2 SVGIG (reference sequence).

Details on this clone: The same CDR3 can be traced to other DNA sequences in this sample. This CDR3 reads CASSDLAGGQETQYF. The CDR3 nucleotides are TGTGCCAGCAGTGATCTAGCGGGGGGGCAAGAGACCCAGTACTTC. V gene TRBV2 combines with J gene TRBJ2-5, with TRBD2 matching 12 bases. CDR1 and CDR2 (germline): SNHLY, FYNNEI. V gave up 3 bases and J gave up 2 bases; unmatched junction bases: 1. This CDR3 is built from 15 residues.

This chain links TRBV6-6 with TRBJ1-6, with D possibly matching TRBD1 (6 bases). With 5 bases removed from V and 10 bases from J, the gap between germline ends came to 15 bases. The CDR3 length is 14 residues. Germline lookup yields CDR1 MNHNY and CDR2 SVGAGI (reference sequence). The CDR3 coding sequence is TGTGCCAGCAGTGATAGCCAGGACAGCTCACCCCTCCACTTT. Amino acid sequence: CASSDSQDSSPLHF.

The chain has TRBV10-1 and TRBJ2-2; D gene unclear. CDR3 length: 15 residues. V was pared by 4 bases and J by 0 bases, with 9 bases between. Germline V gene sequence: CDR1 WNHNN, CDR2 SYGVQD (reference sequence). This CDR3 reads CASSVGLANTGELFF. Here the CDR3 DNA reads TGCGCCAGCAGTGTTGGTCTCGCGAACACCGGGGAGCTGTTTTTT.

The chain combines TRBV29-1 with TRBJ1-1; 8 nucleotides match TRBD1. V lost 5 bases, J lost 0 bases, and 5 bases stayed unmatched. Germline-derived CDR1 and CDR2 are SQVTM and ANQGSEA. The length of the CDR3 is 14 residues. The CDR3 sequence: CSVPSGGVNTEAFF. The CDR3 DNA follows: TGCAGCGTTCCATCAGGGGGCGTGAACACTGAAGCTTTCTTT.

The rearrangement links TRBV11-2 to TRBJ1-2; D unclear. Germline V gives CDR1 SGHAT, CDR2 FQNNGV. Trimming left V 4 bases short and J 4 bases short, with 19 bases between. The length of the CDR3 is 16 residues. The CDR3 loop is CASSSNRDRRIYGYTF. The CDR3, as DNA: TGTGCCAGCAGCTCGAACAGAGACCGGCGGATCTATGGCTACACCTTC. Using reference TRBV11-2 and TRBJ1-2 for the parts outside the CDR3, the full variable domain is EAGVAQSPRYKIIEKRQSVAFWCNPISGHATLYWYQQILGQGPKLLIQFQNNGVVDDSQLPKDRFSAERLKGVDSTLKIQPAKLEDSAVYLCASSSNRDRRIYGYTFGSGTRLTVV.

The gene calls are TRBV5-6 and TRBJ1-5; perhaps TRBD1 as D (6 bases). CDR1 and CDR2 (germline): SGHDT, YYEEEE. The CDR3 is made up of 16 amino acids. V was clipped by 3 bases and J by 1 base, with 14 bases between them. The DNA of the CDR3 is TGTGCCAGCAGCTCGACAGGAGGTAGGAGCAATCAGCCCCAGCATTTT. Encoded protein: CASSSTGGRSNQPQHF.

The gene calls are TRBV5-1 and TRBJ2-3; a possible D gene is TRBD2 (6 bases). The germline V and J ends were trimmed by 9 bases and 2 bases, with 16 bases remaining between them. This CDR3 has 14 amino acids. Germline CDR1 SGHRS, CDR2 YFSETQ. This chain's CDR3 is CATTRGGDTDTQYF. CDR3 nucleotide sequence: TGCGCCACCACCCGGGGAGGAGACACAGATACGCAGTATTTT. Full variable domain (remainder filled in from reference TRBV5-1 and TRBJ2-3): KAGVTQTPRYLIKTRGQQVTLSCSPISGHRSVSWYQQTPGQGLQFLFEYFSETQRNKGNFPGRFSGRQFSNSRSEMNVSTLELGDSALYLCATTRGGDTDTQYFGPGTRLTVL.

This clone occurred once. The chain combines TRBV18 with TRBJ1-6, with TRBD1 matching 8 bases. The CDR3 extends over 15 amino acids. Trimming removed 3 bases from V and 9 bases from J; junction bases left unmatched: 7. Germline loops: CDR1 KGHSH, CDR2 LQKENI. The CDR3 coding sequence is TGTGCCAGCTCACCCTCGGACAGGGATTCTTCACCCCTCCACTTT. It translates to CASSPSDRDSSPLHF.

The V gene is TRBV14, the J gene TRBJ2-1; no reliable D call. This CDR3 spans 13 amino acids. Germline CDR1 SGHDN, CDR2 FVKESK. Trimming took off 4 bases at V and 4 bases at J, with 8 bases between the two ends. The CDR3 loop is CASSPVPYNEQFF. The CDR3, as DNA: TGTGCCAGCAGCCCCGTCCCATACAATGAGCAGTTCTTC.